This T cell receptor (beta chain) was identified in a study of T cell repertoires in cytomegalovirus infection. Study at large: Matching HLA type and CMV infection were both indicated by public TCR beta signatures.

MiXCR, applied by TCRdb to the reads, yields one record per CDR3 protein. The repertoire holds around 530,000 distinct CDR3 sequences, with approximately 17% as singletons. General study findings and limits: The response measured ex vivo was dominated by TCR beta clonotypes (HLA-C-restricted and CMV-specific). CMV carriers having the relevant HLA were flagged by cumulative public TCR beta family frequency.

The V end lost 0 bases, the J end lost 5 bases, and 8 bases lay between the germline ends. Germline CDR1 DFQATT, CDR2 SNEGSKA (reference sequence). The CDR3 consists of 12 residues. There are a few counts of this clonotype. Its antigen is currently unknown. This sequence joins TRBV20-1 and TRBJ2-7; D unclear. Sequenced material: CD8+ T cells from PBMCs. The clonotype originates from a human donor in good health (CMV status not recorded). Some clones in this sample may be carry-over from other donors' samples. CDR3 DNA sequence: TGCAGTGCTAGAGAAAGGGCCCACGAGCAGTACTTC. Translation gives CSARERAHEQYF.